This T cell receptor (beta chain) was sequenced during a study of chemoradiotherapy in HPV16-positive cancers. Across the study: Functional T-cell assays on a couple of HPV16-positive patients' cells defined candidate HPV-specific clones and common TCR motifs. Whole-study results and caveats: During treatment, candidate HPV-specific clones and E7-related motifs expanded in tumor. For HPV16-positive patients, expanding HPV-responsive T cells associated with longer recurrence-free survival.

Of note for this clone: No antigen is known for it.

Germline V lookup: CDR1 KGHSH, CDR2 LQKENI. This CDR3 region has 12 residues. Deletions cut 3 bases from V and 14 bases from J, with 11 bases between. This table comes from immunoSEQ multiplex PCR, and its TCRdb copy is limited to in-frame clones, with some not included. Of 36,000 or so clones in the sample, around three quarters are singletons; the top ten hold 3.5% to 4%. This TCR was sampled from a human donor with HPV-associated anogenital cancer. This specimen was blood, taken from a patient who underwent chemoradiotherapy. This chain joins TRBV18 and TRBJ1-6, with D maybe TRBD1 (5 bases). The CDR3 reads CASSPQGHTLHF. CDR3 in DNA: TGTGCCAGCTCACCCCAGGGTCACACCCTCCACTTT.